The rows below give T cell receptor beta chains drawn from one sample of a study of blood T cells in healthy people across ages. TCRdb processed the 5' RACE reads anew with MiXCR; each CDR3 protein has one entry. The sample contains some 900,000 distinct CDR3 sequences, roughly 48% of which appear only once. The specimen sequenced was blood. Receptor source: a man aged 25-45 years in good health. The CDR3 runs from the conserved cysteine through the conserved F or W. The D gene is left open where the match is weak. The listing skips clone size in some rows; elsewhere it reads once, few, many or a size class.

TRBJ1-6	.	TRBV2	.	CASTRTVAESPLHF	TGTGCCAGCACCAGGACAGTGGCAGAATCACCCCTCCACTTT
TRBJ2-5	.	TRBV28	.	CASSSTGPSLETQYF	TGTGCCAGCAGTTCTACTGGGCCTTCGTTAGAGACCCAGTACTTC
TRBJ2-7	.	TRBV29-1	TRBD1	CSVYIGTGGEQYF	TGCAGCGTTTACATAGGGACAGGCGGCGAGCAGTACTTC
TRBJ1-5	.	TRBV4-3	TRBD1	CASSQDRGPYQPQHF	TGCGCCAGCAGCCAAGATAGGGGGCCCTATCAGCCCCAGCATTTT
TRBJ2-7	.	TRBV27	.	CAGRRRGPSYEQYF	TGTGCCGGCAGGCGACGGGGACCCTCCTACGAGCAGTACTTC
TRBJ2-1	.	TRBV4-2	.	CASSQGQGGYNEQFF	TGTGCCAGCAGCCAAGGCCAGGGGGGGTACAATGAGCAGTTCTTC
TRBJ1-5	.	TRBV7-8	.	CASSLIGGRGNQPQHF	TGTGCCAGCAGCTTAATCGGAGGTCGGGGCAATCAGCCCCAGCATTTT
TRBJ1-2	.	TRBV14	.	CASSLPGGGAGYTF	TGTGCCAGCAGCCTCCCGGGCGGGGGGGCTGGCTACACCTTC
TRBJ1-5	.	TRBV20-1	.	CSARDHGRSGKQPQHF	TGCAGTGCTAGAGACCATGGACGCTCAGGGAAACAGCCCCAGCATTTT
TRBJ2-7	.	TRBV27	.	CASSMTAEYEQYF	TGTGCCAGCAGTATGACAGCGGAGTACGAGCAGTACTTC
TRBJ2-3	few	TRBV30	TRBD1	CAWNSGTGRTDTQYF	TGTGCCTGGAACTCCGGGACAGGTCGCACAGATACGCAGTATTTT
TRBJ2-1	.	TRBV20-1	TRBD1	CSAREGQGRYNEQFF	TGCAGTGCCAGAGAAGGACAGGGAAGGTACAATGAGCAGTTCTTC
TRBJ2-5	few	TRBV27	.	CASSLLPQGVNQETQYF	TGTGCCAGCAGTTTATTGCCCCAGGGAGTGAACCAAGAGACCCAGTACTTC
TRBJ2-3	many	TRBV24-1	.	CATSGGALDTQYF	TGTGCCACCAGTGGAGGGGCCCTCGATACGCAGTATTTT
TRBJ2-3	few	TRBV7-9	.	CASSLVVGRLTDTQYF	TGTGCCAGCAGCTTAGTAGTGGGTCGACTCACAGATACGCAGTATTTT
TRBJ2-7	.	TRBV5-5	.	CASSPRGYGTYEQYF	TGTGCCAGCAGCCCCCGGGGCTATGGAACCTACGAGCAGTACTTC
TRBJ2-3	.	TRBV7-2	TRBD1	CASSRTGLFTDTQYF	TGTGCCAGCAGCCGGACAGGGCTTTTCACAGATACGCAGTATTTT
TRBJ2-3	.	TRBV20-1	TRBD2	CSAAQRGGGHIVIRDTQYF	TGCAGTGCAGCACAGCGGGGGGGTGGCCATATTGTGATCCGAGATACGCAGTATTTT
TRBJ2-1	.	TRBV7-2	TRBD2	CASSLDRGVRGHNEQFF	TGTGCCAGCAGCTTAGATCGGGGGGTACGCGGGCACAATGAGCAGTTCTTC
TRBJ2-1	.	TRBV27	TRBD2	CAGSRSRLAGAYNEQFF	TGTGCCGGCAGCCGAAGCCGACTAGCGGGAGCCTACAATGAGCAGTTCTTC
TRBJ2-7	.	TRBV6-1	TRBD2	CASRLFPSGGPKTYEQYF	TGTGCCAGCAGGTTGTTTCCTAGCGGGGGGCCAAAAACCTACGAGCAGTACTTC
TRBJ2-5	.	TRBV5-1	.	CASSLDRRLRETQYF	TGCGCCAGCAGCTTGGACAGGAGGCTGCGGGAGACCCAGTACTTC
TRBJ2-7	.	TRBV12-3/TRBV12-4	.	CASRLTYEQYF	TGTGCCAGCAGACTCACCTACGAGCAGTACTTC
TRBJ2-1	.	TRBV4-1	TRBD2	CASSQDGTSGGAYNEQFF	TGCGCCAGCAGCCAAGATGGGACTAGCGGGGGGGCCTACAATGAGCAGTTCTTC
TRBJ2-1	few	TRBV7-7	.	CASSLANSPTYEQFF	TGTGCTAGCAGCTTAGCAAACTCACCCACGTATGAGCAGTTCTTC
TRBJ1-2	.	TRBV14	.	CASSPVVYDGYTF	TGTGCCAGCAGCCCCGTCGTTTACGATGGCTACACCTTC
TRBJ1-2	few	TRBV20-1	.	CRADYGYTF	TGCAGGGCCGACTATGGCTACACCTTC
TRBJ2-5	few	TRBV6-1	.	CASSDITTSRIETQYF	TGTGCCAGCAGTGATATCACGACGAGCCGGATAGAGACCCAGTACTTC
TRBJ1-4	few	TRBV20-1	.	CSASLGWASEKLFF	TGCAGTGCTAGTTTGGGGTGGGCGAGCGAAAAACTGTTTTTT
TRBJ2-5	.	TRBV5-1	.	CASSQAGMGQETQYF	TGCGCCAGCAGCCAAGCAGGGATGGGGCAAGAGACCCAGTACTTC
TRBJ1-2	.	TRBV29-1	.	CSVENGGIGYTF	TGCAGCGTTGAGAACGGGGGAATTGGCTACACCTTC
TRBJ2-7	.	TRBV28	.	CASREQIPYYEQYF	TGTGCCAGCAGGGAACAGATCCCCTACTACGAGCAGTACTTC
TRBJ2-2	.	TRBV12-5	.	CVSGLFGQSNTGELFF	TGTGTTAGTGGCCTCTTTGGACAGTCGAACACCGGGGAGCTGTTTTTT
TRBJ2-3	few	TRBV29-1	.	CSVLQGTDTQYF	TGCAGCGTTCTCCAGGGCACAGATACGCAGTATTTT
TRBJ2-1	few	TRBV7-9	.	CASSLGREEIYNEQFF	TGTGCCAGCAGCTTAGGGAGGGAGGAGATCTACAATGAGCAGTTCTTC
TRBJ2-7	.	TRBV6-2/TRBV6-3	.	CASGDGSYEQYF	TGTGCCAGCGGGGACGGGTCCTACGAGCAGTACTTC
TRBJ2-4	.	TRBV7-9	TRBD1	CVKRRGRGPKNIQYF	TGTGTCAAACGAAGGGGCAGGGGGCCCAAAAACATTCAGTACTTC
TRBJ2-1	.	TRBV27	.	CASSLWGGRANEQFF	TGTGCCAGCAGTTTATGGGGCGGTAGGGCGAATGAGCAGTTCTTC
TRBJ2-4	.	TRBV5-4	TRBD1	CASSLGGTGFLGNIQYF	TGTGCCAGCAGCTTGGGGGGGACAGGGTTCCTGGGGAACATTCAGTACTTC
TRBJ2-3	few	TRBV3-1	.	CASSQRGYTDTQYF	TGTGCCAGCAGCCAACGGGGCTACACAGATACGCAGTATTTT
TRBJ2-5	.	TRBV7-2	.	CASSFSASTETQYF	TGTGCCAGCAGCTTCAGCGCCAGTACGGAGACCCAGTACTTC
TRBJ2-1	.	TRBV9	.	CASSGIWDNEQFF	TGTGCCAGCAGCGGTATCTGGGACAATGAGCAGTTCTTC
TRBJ2-5	few	TRBV6-2/TRBV6-3	.	CASRTAGGPRQTQYF	TGTGCCAGCAGGACGGCAGGCGGACCCCGCCAGACCCAGTACTTC
TRBJ2-7	.	TRBV5-1	.	CASSVEGLAEQYF	TGCGCCAGCAGCGTGGAAGGATTAGCCGAGCAGTACTTC
TRBJ2-7	.	TRBV28	TRBD2	CASSILSGDPSYEQYF	TGTGCCAGCAGTATCCTTAGCGGGGACCCTTCCTACGAGCAGTACTTC
TRBJ2-4	once	TRBV9	.	CASSSRGSVKNIQYF	TGTGCCAGCAGCTCCCGGGGTTCTGTCAAAAACATTCAGTACTTC
TRBJ2-1	few	TRBV20-1	TRBD2	CSARDRAGGGSYNEQFF	TGCAGTGCTAGAGATCGAGCGGGGGGGGGCTCCTACAATGAGCAGTTCTTC
TRBJ2-5	few	TRBV7-9	.	CASSFLTPQETQYF	TGTGCCAGCAGCTTTTTGACACCGCAAGAGACCCAGTACTTC
TRBJ2-1	.	TRBV12-3/TRBV12-4	TRBD1	CASLVAGGYNEQFF	TGTGCCAGCCTAGTGGCAGGGGGTTACAATGAGCAGTTCTTC
TRBJ2-3	few	TRBV6-4	.	CASSSFVGGDTQYF	TGTGCCAGCAGTTCCTTCGTAGGGGGAGATACGCAGTATTTT
TRBJ1-5	few	TRBV6-5	.	CASRDSGNYQPQHF	TGTGCCAGCAGAGACTCCGGGAACTATCAGCCCCAGCATTTT
TRBJ2-7	few	TRBV9	.	CASSVAGGNNVYEQYF	TGTGCCAGCAGCGTAGCTGGGGGAAATAACGTCTACGAGCAGTACTTC
TRBJ1-2	once	TRBV7-9	.	CASSLSGASGYTF	TGTGCCAGCAGCTTGTCGGGGGCGTCTGGCTACACCTTC
TRBJ2-1	once	TRBV2	TRBD1	CASSKRQGNEQFF	TGTGCCAGCAGTAAAAGACAGGGTAATGAGCAGTTCTTC
TRBJ1-6	.	TRBV9	.	CASSVVDTNSPLHF	TGTGCCAGCAGCGTAGTAGATACTAATTCACCCCTCCACTTT